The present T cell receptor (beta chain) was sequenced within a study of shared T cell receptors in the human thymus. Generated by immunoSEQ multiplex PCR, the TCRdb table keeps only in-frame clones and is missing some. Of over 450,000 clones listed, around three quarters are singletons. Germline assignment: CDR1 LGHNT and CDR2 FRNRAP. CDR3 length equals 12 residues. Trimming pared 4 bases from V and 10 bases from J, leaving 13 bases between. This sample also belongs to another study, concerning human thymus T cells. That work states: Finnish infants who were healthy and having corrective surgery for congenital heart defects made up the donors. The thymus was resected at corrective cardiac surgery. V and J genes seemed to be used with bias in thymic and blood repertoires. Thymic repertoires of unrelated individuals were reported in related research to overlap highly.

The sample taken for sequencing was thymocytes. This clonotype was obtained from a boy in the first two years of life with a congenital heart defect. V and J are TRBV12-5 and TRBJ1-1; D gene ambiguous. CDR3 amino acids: CASGSSEATAFF. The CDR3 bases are TGTGCTAGTGGTTCTTCGGAAGCGACAGCTTTCTTT.